Given below is one TCR beta chain in context. The entry originates in a study of spatial heterogeneity in lung cancer. One entry per CDR3 protein, called by TCRdb with MiXCR from the 5' RACE reads. The sample consists of 51,000 or so distinct CDR3 sequences, roughly 7% of them appearing once. The CDR3 runs 16 residues. The ends were cut back, 1 base at V and 1 base at J, with 11 bases in the middle. Germline CDR1 and CDR2: SGHRS and YFSETQ. Described time point: blood at routine non-recurrence follow-up after resection. The study sequenced unsorted whole RNA from tumor, nontumor lung or frozen PBMC. This TCR derives from a female donor with early-stage non-small cell lung cancer. The chain joins TRBV5-1 to TRBJ2-2; no clear D gene. The starting material was PBMCs, obtained at follow-up. The DNA of the CDR3 is TGCGCCAGCAGCTTGAACCCCTCCGGGAACACCGGGGAGCTGTTTTTT. This translates into CASSLNPSGNTGELFF.